This T cell receptor beta chain appears in the sequencing data of a study of beta chain features in type 1 diabetes. The investigators reverse transcribed all of the isolated RNA, so they sequenced expressed TCRB transcripts. Method: immunoSEQ multiplex PCR; TCRdb's copy keeps in-frame clones and lacks some. Of nearly 350,000 clones in the sample, over 7% are singletons; the top ten hold around 1%. In the case of this clone: No antigen is known for it.

General study points: Moderately but significantly shorter TCRB CDR3s were found in Type 1 diabetes patients in all four CD4+ subsets.

With 0 bases clipped from V and 4 bases from J, the junction kept 3 bases outside the gene matches. The CDR3 is 15 residues long. From germline, CDR1 is SGDLS and CDR2 YYNGEE. Sequences were obtained from central memory CD4+ T cells from blood. The rearrangement joins TRBV9 to TRBJ2-2, with 7 bases identical to TRBD2. This receptor was obtained from a man aged 30-40 years with type 1 diabetes. CDR3 loop: CASSVEGGATGELFF. The CDR3 bases are TGTGCCAGCAGCGTAGAGGGAGGGGCCACCGGGGAGCTGTTTTTT.